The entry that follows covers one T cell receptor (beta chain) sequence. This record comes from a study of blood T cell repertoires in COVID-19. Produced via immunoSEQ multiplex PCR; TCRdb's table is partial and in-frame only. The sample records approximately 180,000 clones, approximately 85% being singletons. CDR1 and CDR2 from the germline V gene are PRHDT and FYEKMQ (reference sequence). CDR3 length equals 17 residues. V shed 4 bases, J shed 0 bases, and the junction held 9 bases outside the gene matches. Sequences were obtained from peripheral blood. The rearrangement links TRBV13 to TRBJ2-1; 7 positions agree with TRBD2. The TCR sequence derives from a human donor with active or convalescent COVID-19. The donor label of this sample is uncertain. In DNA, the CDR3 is TGTGCCAGCAGCTCCTCGGTGGGCGGGGGCTCCTACAATGAGCAGTTCTTC. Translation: CASSSSVGGGSYNEQFF.